The 20 T cell receptor beta chains given below trace back to one sample, sequenced in a study of T cells in Graves' hyperthyroidism and ophthalmopathy. Template material for amplifying TCR beta CDR3 regions consisted of RNA transcripts. The TCR CDR3 was amplified in a first-round RT-PCR using the HTBI primer set. TCRdb fed the multiplex PCR reads into MiXCR, producing one record per CDR3 protein. The repertoire holds approximately 500,000 distinct CDR3 sequences, with under 60% as singletons. The sequencing sample was made of peripheral blood or thyroid tissue (not recorded which). These receptors came from a woman younger than 35 with Graves' hyperthyroidism.

This clonotype was counted many times. The rearrangement uses TRBV6-5 and TRBJ1-6; D is possibly TRBD1 (6 bases). This CDR3 has 13 residues. V was pared by 9 bases and J by 9 bases, with 15 bases between. Germline V gene data show CDR1 as MNHEY and CDR2 as SVGAGI. The CDR3 region is CASTLGASSPLHF. The DNA of the CDR3 is TGTGCCAGTACTCTGGGGGCTAGTTCACCCCTCCACTTT.

On this clonotype: The junction does not match germline at one end; this may be a read error. The rearrangement uses TRBV2 and TRBJ1-6, with D possibly TRBD1 on 6 matching bases. The germline CDR1 and CDR2 sequences are SNHLY and FYNNEI. The CDR3 has 11 amino acids. The CDR3: CASKYRDTLHF. CDR3 coding DNA: TGCGCCAGCAAGTACAGGGACACCCTCCACTTT.

This clonotype was picked up many times. The V and J genes are TRBV7-6 and TRBJ2-7; D not certain. Between the trimmed V and J ends, which lost 5 bases and 7 bases, there was a span of 18 bases. The CDR3 covers 14 residues. Germline V CDR1 and CDR2: SGHVS, FNYEAQ. The CDR3 DNA reads as TGTGCCAGCAGCCTCGTAGGGCTTTCGCGGGAGCAGTACTTC. Its translation is CASSLVGLSREQYF.

This clonotype came up a few times. The rearrangement links TRBV15 to TRBJ1-2, with TRBD1 as a possible D gene (5 bases). The CDR3 sequence is 14 residues long. V lost 3 bases and J 3 bases, leaving 11 bases between the germline ends. Germline CDR1 LNHNV, CDR2 YYDKDF (reference sequence). CDR3: CATSSVGGDYGYTF. CDR3 bases: TGTGCCACCAGCAGCGTCGGAGGGGACTATGGCTACACCTTC.

The genes are TRBV19 and TRBJ2-6; TRBD1 agrees at 9 bases. Germline V gives CDR1 LNHDA, CDR2 SQIVND (reference sequence). The CDR3 length is 15 residues. The V segment lost 7 bases and the J segment 8 bases; nucleotides outside the gene matches: 9. The CDR3 is CASTWDRVGTNVLTF. CDR3 sequence (DNA): TGTGCCAGTACTTGGGACAGGGTAGGGACCAACGTCCTGACTTTC.

This clonotype has ten or more counts. V and J are TRBV2 and TRBJ2-3, with a weak D call TRBD2 (5 bases). V was shortened by 6 bases and J by 6 bases, with 16 bases between the two germline ends. The CDR3 totals 14 residues. Germline V gene data show CDR1 as SNHLY and CDR2 as FYNNEI. In DNA, the CDR3 is TGTGCCAGCAGAGAGCGGTTCATGGTCGATACGCAGTATTTT. It specifies CASRERFMVDTQYF.

The chain joins TRBV2 to TRBJ1-5, with a possible D match to TRBD1 (6 bases). Trimming pared 6 bases from V and 3 bases from J, leaving 15 bases between. From germline, CDR1 is SNHLY and CDR2 FYNNEI. The CDR3 runs to 15 residues. CDR3 loop: CASRDTGTNNQPQHF. The CDR3 DNA is TGTGCCAGCAGGGACACCGGGACAAACAATCAGCCCCAGCATTTT.

This chain connects TRBV2 to TRBJ1-2; no definite D call. Per germline, CDR1 SNHLY and CDR2 FYNNEI. Trimming removed 6 bases at V and 5 bases at J, with 28 bases between. CDR3 size: 18 residues. The CDR3 loop is CASRLLESQDLGGYGYTF. In DNA, the CDR3 is TGTGCCAGCAGGTTATTGGAAAGCCAAGATTTGGGAGGGTATGGCTACACCTTC.

Of note for this clonotype: This could be a read error, since a much larger clone is one nucleotide away. V gene TRBV3-1 combines with J gene TRBJ1-2; D is uncertain. CDR1 and CDR2 (germline): LGHDT, YNNKEL (reference sequence). The length of the CDR3 is 12 residues. CDR3 sequence reads: CASGTINCGYTF. As DNA, the CDR3 is TGTGCCAGCGGCACGATAAACTGTGGCTACACCTTC.

This clonotype was seen at least ten times. The rearrangement joins TRBV3-1 to TRBJ2-2; D is perhaps TRBD2 (6 bases). CDR3 length: 15 residues. CDR1 is LGHDT and CDR2 is YNNKEL in the germline V gene (reference sequence). Trimming stripped 6 bases from V and 1 base from J, with 12 bases between. The CDR3 nucleotides are TGTGCCAGCAGTCGACTAGTGGGGAACACCGGGGAGCTGTTTTTT. Translating it yields CASSRLVGNTGELFF. The entire variable domain, with the rest obtained from reference TRBV3-1 and TRBJ2-2, is as follows: DTAVSQTPKYLVTQMGNDKSIKCEQNLGHDTMYWYKQDSKKFLKIMFSYNNKELIINETVPNRFSPKSPDKAHLNLHINSLELGDSAVYFCASSRLVGNTGELFFGEGSRLTVL.

The V call is TRBV2, the J call TRBJ2-7, with 7 positions matching TRBD2. The J call is uncertain, as TRBJ2-1 better fits the DNA end. Germline V gene sequence: CDR1 SNHLY, CDR2 FYNNEI. CDR3 length equals 15 residues. This chain's CDR3 is CASSGIAGLYNEQFF. DNA for the CDR3: TGTGCCAGCAGTGGTATAGCGGGCCTCTACAATGAGCAGTTCTTC.

This clonotype was recorded at least ten times. This rearrangement joins TRBV9 to TRBJ2-7; 7 bases match TRBD2. The CDR3 covers 16 residues. V gave up 0 bases and J gave up 0 bases; unmatched junction bases: 6. Per germline, CDR1 SGDLS and CDR2 YYNGEE. In DNA form, the CDR3 reads TGTGCCAGCAGCGTAGGCGGGACTACAGTCTCCTACGAGCAGTACTTC. It is translated as CASSVGGTTVSYEQYF.

The chain joins TRBV6-6 to TRBJ2-7; weak D call: TRBD1 (5 bases). Germline values: CDR1 MNHNY, CDR2 SVGAGI (reference sequence). CDR3 size: 13 residues. The V gene lost 3 bases and the J gene lost 2 bases, with 8 bases spanning the gap. CDR3 in DNA: TGTGCCAGCAGTTATCAGGGTCCCTACGAGCAGTACTTC. Its protein product is CASSYQGPYEQYF.

Worth noting for this clonotype: The conserved closing phenylalanine or tryptophan is absent in this CDR3, likely reflecting a read error. No DNA is shown, since the ends of the CDR3 on it are uncertain; the CDR3 is the one TCRdb lists. The chain joins TRBV19 to TRBJ1-4; no DNA check was done on the table's D call, TRBD1. Germline V gives CDR1 LNHDA, CDR2 SQIVND (reference sequence). The CDR3 numbers 12 amino acids, ends counted. CDR3 sequence: CASKGGADTPHY.

The rearrangement uses TRBV7-3 and TRBJ1-1; D is undetermined. This CDR3 is built from 17 residues. The V end lost 4 bases, the J end lost 0 bases, and 18 bases lay between the germline ends. CDR1 and CDR2 (germline): SGHTA, FQGTGA. The CDR3 region has the DNA TGTGCCAGCAGCTCCCCTCGAGGCCGGCGGATGAACACTGAAGCTTTCTTT. It specifies CASSSPRGRRMNTEAFF.

This clonotype was counted at least ten times. The J gene is TRBJ2-7, the V gene TRBV7-9, with D tentatively TRBD2 (5 bases). Trimming took off 3 bases at V and 1 base at J, with 19 bases between the two ends. Germline-derived CDR1 and CDR2 are SEHNR and FQNEAQ (reference sequence). The CDR3 totals 17 residues. The chain's CDR3 is CASSLSGVDGRSYEQYF. In nucleotides, the CDR3 is TGTGCCAGCAGCTTGTCCGGGGTCGATGGGAGATCCTACGAGCAGTACTTC.

In its sample, this clonotype was seen a few times. V usage is TRBV24-1 and J usage is TRBJ2-7, with 8 positions matching TRBD2. From germline, CDR1 is KGHDR and CDR2 SFDVKD. The CDR3 length is 15 residues. Trimming took 5 bases from V and 2 from J; bases not matched to a gene: 7. CDR3 DNA: TGTGCCACCAGTGGAACCGGGACTAGTCCCTACGAGCAGTACTTC. Its translation is CATSGTGTSPYEQYF.

This clonotype was detected many times. J is TRBJ2-6 and V is TRBV20-1; no reliable D call. Germline CDR1 DFQATT, CDR2 SNEGSKA (reference sequence). The CDR3 is 18 residues long. Trimming took off 3 bases at V and 0 bases at J, with 18 bases between the two ends. CDR3 nucleotides: TGCAGTGCTAGGCTTTTCGGACGTCGGAGCTCTGGGGCCAACGTCCTGACTTTC. Translating it yields CSARLFGRRSSGANVLTF.

J is TRBJ2-1 and V is TRBV10-3; possibly TRBD2 for D (8 bases). From germline, CDR1 is ENHRY and CDR2 SYGVKD. The length of the CDR3 is 14 residues. The V and J ends lost 11 bases and 0 bases respectively, with 14 bases between them. The CDR3 is CASTGTSSYNEQFF. Here the CDR3 DNA reads TGTGCCTCGACAGGGACTAGCTCCTACAATGAGCAGTTCTTC.

This clonotype occurred a few times. The gene calls are TRBV14 and TRBJ2-7; D remains ambiguous. Germline V CDR1 and CDR2: SGHDN, FVKESK. V shed 1 base and J shed 0 bases, with 13 bases lying between them. The CDR3 is 16 residues long. The CDR3 DNA is TGTGCCAGCAGCCAAGCCTATGGGATAAACTCCTACGAGCAGTACTTC. Protein product: CASSQAYGINSYEQYF.